The T cell receptor (beta chain) under discussion was sequenced for a study of cytomegalovirus exposure and HLA in healthy donors. Trimming removed 0 bases at V and 6 bases at J, with 9 bases between. The CDR3 loop spans 14 amino acids. The germline V gene has CDR1 SGHDT and CDR2 YYEEEE. This clone was observed once. 60 Vbeta and 13 Jbeta primers were used in PCR. The table came from immunoSEQ multiplex PCR; TCRdb's copy has only in-frame clones and leaves some out. The sample yields 130,000 to 150,000 clones, approximately 78% seen once. Sequenced: PBMCs. The genes are TRBV5-6 and TRBJ1-4; D ambiguous. The TCR comes from a woman aged 18-29 years in good health and CMV-seropositive. The CDR3 loop is CASSLEEEDEKLFF. Written as DNA, the CDR3 is TGTGCCAGCAGCTTGGAAGAAGAGGATGAAAAACTGTTTTTT.